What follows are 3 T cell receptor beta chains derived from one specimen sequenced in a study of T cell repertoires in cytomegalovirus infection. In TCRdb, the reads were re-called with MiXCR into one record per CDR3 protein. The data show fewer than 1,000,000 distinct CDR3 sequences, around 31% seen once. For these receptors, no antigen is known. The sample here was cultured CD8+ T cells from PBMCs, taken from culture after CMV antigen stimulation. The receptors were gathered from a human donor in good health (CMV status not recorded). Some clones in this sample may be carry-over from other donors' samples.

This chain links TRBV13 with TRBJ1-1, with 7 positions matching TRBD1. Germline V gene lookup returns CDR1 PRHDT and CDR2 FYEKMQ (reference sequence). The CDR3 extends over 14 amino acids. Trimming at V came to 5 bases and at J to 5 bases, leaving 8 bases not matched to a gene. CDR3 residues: CASSTPETGTEAFF. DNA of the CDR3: TGTGCCAGCAGCACCCCCGAGACAGGGACTGAAGCTTTCTTT.

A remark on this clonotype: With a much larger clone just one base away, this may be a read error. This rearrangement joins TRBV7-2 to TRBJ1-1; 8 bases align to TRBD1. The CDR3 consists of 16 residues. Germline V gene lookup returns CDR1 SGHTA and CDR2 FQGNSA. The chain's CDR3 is CAGSSWTGSSGTEAFF. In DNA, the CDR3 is TGTGCCGGCAGCTCGTGGACAGGGTCCTCGGGCACTGAAGCTTTCTTT.

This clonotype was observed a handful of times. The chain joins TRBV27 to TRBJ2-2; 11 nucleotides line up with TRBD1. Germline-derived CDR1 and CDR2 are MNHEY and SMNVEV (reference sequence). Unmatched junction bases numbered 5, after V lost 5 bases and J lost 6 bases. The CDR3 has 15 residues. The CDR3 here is CASSGRDRGSGELFF. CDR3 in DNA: TGTGCCAGCAGTGGCCGGGACAGGGGGTCCGGGGAGCTGTTTTTT.